These T cell receptor beta chains were read from a single sample in a study of resident and recirculating memory T cells in vitiligo. The method was immunoSEQ multiplex PCR; TCRdb's version includes in-frame clones alone and lacks a portion of them. Of about 76,000 clones in the sample, roughly nine tenths were seen once. The sequenced material came from blood. The receptor set was obtained from a male donor with vitiligo. Both conserved end residues are part of each CDR3. A D gene is named only where the DNA matches it firmly. Clone size is shown for a subset of rows, as once, few, many or a class of expanded clone.

CDR3 DNA: TGTGCCAGCAGTTCCCAGGATTACAATCAGCCCCAGCATTTT; CDR3 protein: CASSSQDYNQPQHF; V gene: TRBV6-5; D gene: .; J gene: TRBJ1-5; clone size: .
CDR3 DNA: TGTGCCAGCAGCTTGTGGGTAGCGGGAACAGATACGCAGTATTTT; CDR3 protein: CASSLWVAGTDTQYF; V gene: TRBV5-4; D gene: TRBD2; J gene: TRBJ2-3; clone size: .
CDR3 DNA: TGTGCCAGCAGCCTCTGGGGACAGGATAATCAGCCCCAGCATTTT; CDR3 protein: CASSLWGQDNQPQHF; V gene: TRBV7-6; D gene: TRBD1; J gene: TRBJ1-5; clone size: .
CDR3 DNA: TGTGCCAGTTTGGCAGGGGCCAACGTCCTGACTTTC; CDR3 protein: CASLAGANVLTF; V gene: TRBV19; D gene: .; J gene: TRBJ2-6; clone size: .
CDR3 DNA: TGTGCCAGCAGTCGCGACAGGTGGGAGACCCAGTACTTC; CDR3 protein: CASSRDRWETQYF; V gene: TRBV6-4; D gene: .; J gene: TRBJ2-5; clone size: .
CDR3 DNA: TGTGCCAGCAGTGACTCTGGGAGGTCTTACACCTTC; CDR3 protein: CASSDSGRSYTF; V gene: TRBV6-4; D gene: .; J gene: TRBJ1-2; clone size: .
CDR3 DNA: TGTGCCAGCAGCCGAGACAGATATGGCTACACCTTC; CDR3 protein: CASSRDRYGYTF; V gene: TRBV7-2; D gene: .; J gene: TRBJ1-2; clone size: .
CDR3 DNA: TGCGCCAGCAGCTTGGACGGGGGGCCGTGGACCGGGGAGCTGTTTTTT; CDR3 protein: CASSLDGGPWTGELFF; V gene: TRBV5-1; D gene: .; J gene: TRBJ2-2; clone size: once
CDR3 DNA: TGTGCCAGCAGCTTGGGCGGGGGGCGCTATGAAAAACTGTTTTTT; CDR3 protein: CASSLGGGRYEKLFF; V gene: TRBV5-6; D gene: .; J gene: TRBJ1-4; clone size: .
CDR3 DNA: TGTGCCAGTAGCGAGGAGTACCAAGAGACCCAGTACTTC; CDR3 protein: CASSEEYQETQYF; V gene: TRBV19; D gene: .; J gene: TRBJ2-5; clone size: .
CDR3 DNA: TGCGCCAGCAGCCCCCAGCTTGGGGGACTAGCGGGAGGGCCGGGGGAGACCCAGTACTTC; CDR3 protein: CASSPQLGGLAGGPGETQYF; V gene: TRBV4-3; D gene: TRBD2; J gene: TRBJ2-5; clone size: .
CDR3 DNA: TGCGCCAGCAGCCTAGCGGGACATATCCGAGGTGAAAAACTGTTTTTT; CDR3 protein: CASSLAGHIRGEKLFF; V gene: TRBV5-1; D gene: .; J gene: TRBJ1-4; clone size: .
CDR3 DNA: TGTGCCAGCAGGGCTCCCGGGACAGGGGTCTACGAGCAGTACTTC; CDR3 protein: CASRAPGTGVYEQYF; V gene: TRBV6-1; D gene: TRBD1; J gene: TRBJ2-7; clone size: .
CDR3 DNA: TGTGCCAGCAGCCAAGTTGCTGCAGGGGGCTTTGGCTACACCTTC; CDR3 protein: CASSQVAAGGFGYTF; V gene: TRBV14; D gene: TRBD1; J gene: TRBJ1-2; clone size: .
CDR3 DNA: TGTGCCAGCAGCTCAGGGATTGGAAACACCATATATTTT; CDR3 protein: CASSSGIGNTIYF; V gene: TRBV11-2; D gene: .; J gene: TRBJ1-3; clone size: .
CDR3 DNA: TGTGCCAGCAGCGTCCGGGACTATAGACCCAATGAGCAGTTCTTC; CDR3 protein: CASSVRDYRPNEQFF; V gene: TRBV9; D gene: TRBD2; J gene: TRBJ2-1; clone size: .
CDR3 DNA: TGTGCCAGTACGGGAGGGGGACGCGGGGGCTACACCTTC; CDR3 protein: CASTGGGRGGYTF; V gene: TRBV19; D gene: .; J gene: TRBJ1-2; clone size: .
CDR3 DNA: TGTGCCAGCAGGTACAGGGCGACCTACGAGCAGTACTTC; CDR3 protein: CASRYRATYEQYF; V gene: TRBV28; D gene: .; J gene: TRBJ2-7; clone size: .
CDR3 DNA: TGTGCCAGCAGCCGATGGGAGGGCCGGACAGATACGCAGTATTTT; CDR3 protein: CASSRWEGRTDTQYF; V gene: TRBV13; D gene: TRBD2; J gene: TRBJ2-3; clone size: .
CDR3 DNA: TGCGCCAGCAGCTTGGGGCCAACTAATGAAAAACTGTTTTTT; CDR3 protein: CASSLGPTNEKLFF; V gene: TRBV5-1; D gene: .; J gene: TRBJ1-4; clone size: .
CDR3 DNA: TGTGCCAGCAGCTCCCGACAGGGGGATGGAGCTTTCTTT; CDR3 protein: CASSSRQGDGAFF; V gene: TRBV7-8; D gene: TRBD1; J gene: TRBJ1-1; clone size: once
CDR3 DNA: TGTGCCACCAGCAGAGTAGCCTGGGACAGGACAGATACGCAGTATTTT; CDR3 protein: CATSRVAWDRTDTQYF; V gene: TRBV15; D gene: TRBD1; J gene: TRBJ2-3; clone size: .
CDR3 DNA: TGTGCCAGCAGCTTAGCGAGCTATGGCTACACCTTC; CDR3 protein: CASSLASYGYTF; V gene: TRBV7-2; D gene: .; J gene: TRBJ1-2; clone size: .
CDR3 DNA: TGTGCCAGTAGTATCAGGACAGCCAGCACAGATACGCAGTATTTT; CDR3 protein: CASSIRTASTDTQYF; V gene: TRBV19; D gene: .; J gene: TRBJ2-3; clone size: few
CDR3 DNA: TGCGCCAGCAGTCACCGGACAGGAAACTCCTACGAGCAGTACTTC; CDR3 protein: CASSHRTGNSYEQYF; V gene: TRBV10-2; D gene: TRBD1; J gene: TRBJ2-7; clone size: .
CDR3 DNA: TGTGCCAGCAGTTACTCGGGCGGGGACTCCTACGAGCAGTACTTC; CDR3 protein: CASSYSGGDSYEQYF; V gene: TRBV6-5; D gene: .; J gene: TRBJ2-7; clone size: .
CDR3 DNA: TGTGCCAGCAGTTTATGGACTAGCGGGAGGGTAGGCTACGAGCAGTACTTC; CDR3 protein: CASSLWTSGRVGYEQYF; V gene: TRBV27; D gene: TRBD2; J gene: TRBJ2-7; clone size: .
CDR3 DNA: TGTGCCAGCTCACCACCTACTATTAATGAGCAGTTCTTC; CDR3 protein: CASSPPTINEQFF; V gene: TRBV18; D gene: .; J gene: TRBJ2-1; clone size: .
CDR3 DNA: TGTGCCAGCAGCTTAGGACAGAACACTGAAGCTTTCTTT; CDR3 protein: CASSLGQNTEAFF; V gene: TRBV7-9; D gene: .; J gene: TRBJ1-1; clone size: .
CDR3 DNA: TGTGCCAGTGCCCTAGCGGGGGTAACAGATACGCAGTATTTT; CDR3 protein: CASALAGVTDTQYF; V gene: TRBV2; D gene: TRBD2; J gene: TRBJ2-3; clone size: .
CDR3 DNA: TGTGCCACCCAGGGACTAGCGGGAGAGGAGTTCTTC; CDR3 protein: CATQGLAGEEFF; V gene: TRBV28; D gene: TRBD2; J gene: TRBJ2-1; clone size: .
CDR3 DNA: TGTGCCAGCAGGACCAGCGGGAGGGCCCCTACGCAGTATTTT; CDR3 protein: CASRTSGRAPTQYF; V gene: TRBV28; D gene: TRBD2; J gene: TRBJ2-3; clone size: .
CDR3 DNA: TGTGCCAGCAGCCAAGAGCCCGGGGCAGGGGGTACGAACAATGAGCAGTTCTTC; CDR3 protein: CASSQEPGAGGTNNEQFF; V gene: TRBV4-2; D gene: TRBD1; J gene: TRBJ2-1; clone size: .
CDR3 DNA: TGCGCCAGCAGCTTGGCCGGACAGGGGGCGGGTGGCTACACCTTC; CDR3 protein: CASSLAGQGAGGYTF; V gene: TRBV5-1; D gene: TRBD1; J gene: TRBJ1-2; clone size: .
CDR3 DNA: TGTGCCAGCAGTGGCTACGGGACTATCATCAATGAGCAGTTCTTC; CDR3 protein: CASSGYGTIINEQFF; V gene: TRBV6-5; D gene: TRBD2; J gene: TRBJ2-1; clone size: once
CDR3 DNA: TGTGCCAGCAGCTCCGGTGGGGCTGGGGCCACTGAAGCTTTCTTT; CDR3 protein: CASSSGGAGATEAFF; V gene: TRBV7-2; D gene: .; J gene: TRBJ1-1; clone size: .
CDR3 DNA: TGTGCCAGCAGTTCAGGACAAACACAAGAGACCCAGTACTTC; CDR3 protein: CASSSGQTQETQYF; V gene: TRBV28; D gene: .; J gene: TRBJ2-5; clone size: .
CDR3 DNA: TGTGCCAGCAGCTGGGACAGGGGAAATGGCTACACCTTC; CDR3 protein: CASSWDRGNGYTF; V gene: TRBV7-3; D gene: TRBD1; J gene: TRBJ1-2; clone size: .
CDR3 DNA: TGTGCCAGCAGTAACACCGGGACTTACAATGAGCAGTTCTTC; CDR3 protein: CASSNTGTYNEQFF; V gene: TRBV6-5; D gene: .; J gene: TRBJ2-1; clone size: .
CDR3 DNA: TGTGCCAGCGGGCGAGCTCCCGATGAAAAACTGTTTTTT; CDR3 protein: CASGRAPDEKLFF; V gene: TRBV5-4; D gene: .; J gene: TRBJ1-4; clone size: .
CDR3 DNA: TGTGCCTGGAGCGGGGACAGGGTTGGCTACACCTTC; CDR3 protein: CAWSGDRVGYTF; V gene: TRBV30; D gene: TRBD1; J gene: TRBJ1-2; clone size: once
CDR3 DNA: TGTGCCAGCAGTCCCGACGGGAGTCATGGCTACACCTTC; CDR3 protein: CASSPDGSHGYTF; V gene: TRBV6-5; D gene: .; J gene: TRBJ1-2; clone size: .
CDR3 DNA: TGTGCCAGCAGCTTGGTGGAGGCCTACTATGGCTACACCTTC; CDR3 protein: CASSLVEAYYGYTF; V gene: TRBV5-4; D gene: .; J gene: TRBJ1-2; clone size: .
CDR3 DNA: TGTGCCAGCAGCTTAGTGGAGACTAGCGGCTTCTACAATGAGCAGTTCTTC; CDR3 protein: CASSLVETSGFYNEQFF; V gene: TRBV11-2; D gene: TRBD2; J gene: TRBJ2-1; clone size: .
CDR3 DNA: TGCGCCAGCAGCCCCTACAGGGCCTTTAATGAAAAACTGTTTTTT; CDR3 protein: CASSPYRAFNEKLFF; V gene: TRBV4-1; D gene: .; J gene: TRBJ1-4; clone size: .
CDR3 DNA: TGTGCCAGCAGCTTAGTTTTGGGACTAGCACGCAATGAGCAGTTCTTC; CDR3 protein: CASSLVLGLARNEQFF; V gene: TRBV11-3; D gene: TRBD2; J gene: TRBJ2-1; clone size: .
CDR3 DNA: TGTGCCAGCAGCGGATCCGGGCTCCCGGGGAATGAGCAGTTCTTC; CDR3 protein: CASSGSGLPGNEQFF; V gene: TRBV7-9; D gene: .; J gene: TRBJ2-1; clone size: .
CDR3 DNA: TGTGCCAGCAGTCGACAGGGGGCTTTTAGGGAGCTGTTTTTT; CDR3 protein: CASSRQGAFRELFF; V gene: TRBV6-5; D gene: TRBD1; J gene: TRBJ2-2; clone size: .
CDR3 DNA: TGTGCCACCAGCAGAGGCGGTGGAGCGGGAAGCTCCTACGAGCAGTACTTC; CDR3 protein: CATSRGGGAGSSYEQYF; V gene: TRBV15; D gene: TRBD2; J gene: TRBJ2-7; clone size: .
CDR3 DNA: TGTGCCAGCAGCTTAGGACAGCTCACAGATACGCAGTATTTT; CDR3 protein: CASSLGQLTDTQYF; V gene: TRBV11-3; D gene: .; J gene: TRBJ2-3; clone size: .
CDR3 DNA: TGTGCCAGCAGTTTATCAGCGGGAGAGGGAGATGAGCAGTTCTTC; CDR3 protein: CASSLSAGEGDEQFF; V gene: TRBV6-5; D gene: TRBD2; J gene: TRBJ2-1; clone size: .
CDR3 DNA: TGTGCCAGCAGCTCCCCTAGCGGGAGTGTGGCAGATACGCAGTATTTT; CDR3 protein: CASSSPSGSVADTQYF; V gene: TRBV5-4; D gene: TRBD2; J gene: TRBJ2-3; clone size: .